This section outlines one T cell receptor (beta chain) sequence together with its context. Its antigen is currently not known. No clone much larger than this one lies a single base away; base qualities are absent. TCRbeta CDR3 regions were amplified from genomic DNA using the immunoSEQ Assay, a bias-controlled multiplex PCR. From the authors' description of their analysis: The number of nucleated cells in each sample was estimated by amplification of reference gene primers within the assay. To quantify the absolute abundance of each unique TCRbeta CDR3 rearrangement, sequence reads were collapsed and filtered. For each sample, productive Simpson clonality was calculated as the square root of Simpson's diversity index over productive rearrangements. Sourced from immuneACCESS, this table was stored by TCRdb with only in-frame sequences that have V and J called. A share of the clones is absent; for the studies checked, an unresolved V gene accounts for under half, and the remainder has no known explanation. V and J calls and clone size are those listed in that table; D and trimming were worked out from the DNA. This sample holds around 100,000 clones; approximately 90% were observed only once. Jointly, the top ten make up under 2.5% of the sample.

The CDR3 starts with the cysteine, ends with the phenylalanine, and has 14 residues. CDR3 DNA is the only sequence kept; it has 42 bases, read in frame from the first base. Looking up the germline V gene yields CDR1 KGHSH and CDR2 LQKENI. V is clipped by 2 bases and J by 0 bases, and the sequence between their germline boundaries is 4 bases long. Each collaborating institution followed its own protocols to collect whole blood in K2EDTA tubes. For TCRbeta analysis, collaborators shipped samples in one of three forms: frozen whole blood, isolated PBMCs, or DNA extracted from either of those sample types. The data derive from a study of blood T cell repertoires in COVID-19 (dated by TCRdb to the early 2020s). With respect to the entire study: The collaborator samples originated in the United States, Italy and Spain and spanned the acute and convalescent phases of COVID-19. The sample metadata nearly always contained a de-identified subject ID, COVID-19 status, age in years and sex. The material from the prospective study consisted of cDNA or gDNA derived from T cells, B-cell-depleted T cells, or PBMCs. The dataset comprised deeply sampled blood TCRbeta repertoires from subjects exposed to, actively infected with, or recovered from COVID-19. Where HLA class I and class II types were available, the types were taken from metadata supplied by the sample provider, not from assay-based typing. The samples were drawn from two sources: the first 160 participants of the ongoing ImmuneRACE study, and over 1,000 subjects contributed by 6 global collaborators. The repertoires were released in a freely available public database intended as a resource for research on the immune response to SARS-CoV-2.

Findings and caveats that apply to the study as a whole: Clinical and demographic metadata were provided uncurated, with the amount varying by source and participant.

The sample consisted of peripheral blood. The chain uses TRBV18 and TRBJ2-2; no D gene call is confident. This TCR was recovered from a human donor with active COVID-19. The donor label of this sample is uncertain. The DNA is as follows: TGTGCCAGCTCACCAAGAGCGAACACCGGGGAGCTGTTTTTT. It translates as CASSPRANTGELFF.